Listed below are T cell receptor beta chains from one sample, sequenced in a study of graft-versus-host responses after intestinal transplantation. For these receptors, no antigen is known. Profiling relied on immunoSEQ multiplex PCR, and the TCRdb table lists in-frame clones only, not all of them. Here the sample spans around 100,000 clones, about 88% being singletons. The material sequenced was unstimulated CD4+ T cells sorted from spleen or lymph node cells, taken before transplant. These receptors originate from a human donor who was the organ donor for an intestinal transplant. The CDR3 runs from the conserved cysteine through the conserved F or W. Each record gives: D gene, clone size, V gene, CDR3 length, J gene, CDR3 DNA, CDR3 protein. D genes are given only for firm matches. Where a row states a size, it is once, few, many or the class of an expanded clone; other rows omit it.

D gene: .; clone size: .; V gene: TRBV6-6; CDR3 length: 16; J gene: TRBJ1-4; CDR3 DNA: TGTGCCAGCAGTTACAGGATTGGGAGGACTAATGAAAAACTGTTTTTT; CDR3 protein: CASSYRIGRTNEKLFF
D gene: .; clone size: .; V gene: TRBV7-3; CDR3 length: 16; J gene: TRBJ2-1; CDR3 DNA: TGTGCCAGCAGCCCGGGGTCTGGAGGGGGTTTCAATGAGCAGTTCTTC; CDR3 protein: CASSPGSGGGFNEQFF
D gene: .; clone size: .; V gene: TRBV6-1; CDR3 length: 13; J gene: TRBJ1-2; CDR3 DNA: TGTGCCAGCACCGAAAGGGGTAACTATGGCTACACCTTC; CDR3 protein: CASTERGNYGYTF
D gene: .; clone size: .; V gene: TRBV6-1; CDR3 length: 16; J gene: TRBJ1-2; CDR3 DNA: TGTGCCAGCAGTGAATTCATAACGGGCAATCTCTATGGCTACACCTTC; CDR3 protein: CASSEFITGNLYGYTF
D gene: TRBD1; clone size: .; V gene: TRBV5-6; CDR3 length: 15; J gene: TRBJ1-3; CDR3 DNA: TGTGCCAGCAGCGCCATTGAGACAGGGGAGGGCGCCATATATTTT; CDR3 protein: CASSAIETGEGAIYF
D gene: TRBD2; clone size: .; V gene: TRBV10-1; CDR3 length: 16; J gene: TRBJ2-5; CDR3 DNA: TGCGCCAGCTCCTTTGGGACTAGCGGGAGCCAAGAGACCCAGTACTTC; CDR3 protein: CASSFGTSGSQETQYF
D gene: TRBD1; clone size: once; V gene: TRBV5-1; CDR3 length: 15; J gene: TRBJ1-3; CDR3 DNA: TGCGCCAGCAGCTACGGACAGGGGGATGGAAACACCATATATTTT; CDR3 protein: CASSYGQGDGNTIYF
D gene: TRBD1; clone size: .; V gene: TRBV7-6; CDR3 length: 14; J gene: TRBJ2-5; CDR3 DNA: TGTGCCAGCAGCTTAGGGACAGGCCAAGAGACCCAGTACTTC; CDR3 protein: CASSLGTGQETQYF
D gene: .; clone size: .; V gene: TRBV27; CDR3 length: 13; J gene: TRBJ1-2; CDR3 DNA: TGTGCCAGCAGCCCGGGGGGGACCTTTGGCTACACCTTC; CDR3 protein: CASSPGGTFGYTF
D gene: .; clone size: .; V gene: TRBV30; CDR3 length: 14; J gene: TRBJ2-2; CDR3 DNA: TGTGCCTGGAAGCCGGGGATGAACACCGGGGAGCTGTTTTTT; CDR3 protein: CAWKPGMNTGELFF
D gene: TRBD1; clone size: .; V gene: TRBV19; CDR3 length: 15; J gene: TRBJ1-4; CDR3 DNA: TGTGCCAGTAGTATAGGCGACAGGGGGCTCGGAAAACTGTTTTTT; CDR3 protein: CASSIGDRGLGKLFF
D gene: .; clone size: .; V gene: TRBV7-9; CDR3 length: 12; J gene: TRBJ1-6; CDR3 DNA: TGTGCCAGCAGCTTACCTAATTCACCCCTCCACTTT; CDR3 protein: CASSLPNSPLHF
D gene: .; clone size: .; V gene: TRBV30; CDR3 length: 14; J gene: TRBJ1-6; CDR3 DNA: TGTGCCTGGAGTGAGAGCATGCTTAATTCACCCCTCCACTTT; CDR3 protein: CAWSESMLNSPLHF
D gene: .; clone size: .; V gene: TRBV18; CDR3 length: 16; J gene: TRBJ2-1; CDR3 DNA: TGTGCCAGCTCACCTTTTCGGGGGGCCCAGGGCAATGAGCAGTTCTTC; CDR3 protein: CASSPFRGAQGNEQFF
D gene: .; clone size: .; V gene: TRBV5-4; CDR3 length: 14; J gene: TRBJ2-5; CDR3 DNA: TGTGCCAGCAGCTTGTCCCTGATGGGGGAGACCCAGTACTTC; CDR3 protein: CASSLSLMGETQYF
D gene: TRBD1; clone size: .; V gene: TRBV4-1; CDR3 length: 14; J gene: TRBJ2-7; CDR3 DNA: TGCGCCAGCAGCCACTCTCCGGGGACAGTTGAGCAGTACTTC; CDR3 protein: CASSHSPGTVEQYF
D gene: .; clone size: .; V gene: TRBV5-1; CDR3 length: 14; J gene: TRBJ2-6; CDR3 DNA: TGCGCCAGCAGCTTGGACTCTGGGGCCAACGTCCTGACTTTC; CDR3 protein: CASSLDSGANVLTF
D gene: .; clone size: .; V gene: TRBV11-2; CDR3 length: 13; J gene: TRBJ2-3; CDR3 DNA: TGTGCCAGCAGCCCCAATGGGGAAGGTACGCAGTATTTT; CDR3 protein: CASSPNGEGTQYF
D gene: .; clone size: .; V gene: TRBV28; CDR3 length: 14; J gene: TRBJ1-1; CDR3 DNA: TGTGCCAGCAGTTTATCGTCGGGGGCCCCCGAAGCTTTCTTT; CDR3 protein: CASSLSSGAPEAFF
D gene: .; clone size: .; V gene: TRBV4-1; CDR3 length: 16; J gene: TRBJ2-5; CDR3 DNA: TGCGCCAGCAGCCAAGGGCGTTCGACGGCCGCGGAAACCCAGTACTTC; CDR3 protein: CASSQGRSTAAETQYF
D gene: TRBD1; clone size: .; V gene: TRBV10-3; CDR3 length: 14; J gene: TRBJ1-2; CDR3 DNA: TGTGCCATCAGTTCCAGACAGGGGAACTATGGCTACACCTTC; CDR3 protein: CAISSRQGNYGYTF
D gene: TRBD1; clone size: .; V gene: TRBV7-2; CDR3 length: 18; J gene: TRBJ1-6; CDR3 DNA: TGTGCCAGCAGTCCCGGGACAGTCCTCGCTTTATATAATTCACCCCTCCACTTT; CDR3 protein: CASSPGTVLALYNSPLHF
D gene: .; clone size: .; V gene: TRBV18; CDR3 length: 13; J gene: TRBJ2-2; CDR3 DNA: TGTGCCAGCTCATACCCGAACACCGGGGAGCTGTTTTTT; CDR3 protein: CASSYPNTGELFF
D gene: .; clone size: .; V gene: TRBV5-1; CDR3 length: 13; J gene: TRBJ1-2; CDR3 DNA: TGCGCCAGCAGCTTGGATTTACAGGGTGGCTACACCTTC; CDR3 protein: CASSLDLQGGYTF
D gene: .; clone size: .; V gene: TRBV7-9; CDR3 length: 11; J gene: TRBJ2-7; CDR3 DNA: TGTGCCAGCAGCTTAGGGACAGAGCAGTACTTC; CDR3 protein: CASSLGTEQYF
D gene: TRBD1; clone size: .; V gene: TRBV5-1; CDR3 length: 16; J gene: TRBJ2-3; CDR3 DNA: TGCGCCAGCAGCTTGCTAACAGGGGGCGGCACAGATACGCAGTATTTT; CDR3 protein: CASSLLTGGGTDTQYF
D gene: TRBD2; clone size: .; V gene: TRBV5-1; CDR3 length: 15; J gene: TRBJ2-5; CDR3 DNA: TGCGCCAGCAGCTTGGGGACTAGCGATTTCGAGACCCAGTACTTC; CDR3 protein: CASSLGTSDFETQYF
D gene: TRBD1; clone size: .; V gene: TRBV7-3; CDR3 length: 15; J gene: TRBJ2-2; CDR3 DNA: TGTGCCAGCAGCCTTGGACAGGGGTACACCGGGGAGCTGTTTTTT; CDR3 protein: CASSLGQGYTGELFF
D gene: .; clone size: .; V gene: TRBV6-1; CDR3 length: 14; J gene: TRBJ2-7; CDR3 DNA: TGTGCCAGCAGCGTCTCGATGGACCGGATTCGGCAGTACTTC; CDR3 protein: CASSVSMDRIRQYF
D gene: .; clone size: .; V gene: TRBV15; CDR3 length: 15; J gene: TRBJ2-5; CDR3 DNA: TGTGCCACCAGCAGAGTGCGGGGATACCAAGAGACCCAGTACTTC; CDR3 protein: CATSRVRGYQETQYF
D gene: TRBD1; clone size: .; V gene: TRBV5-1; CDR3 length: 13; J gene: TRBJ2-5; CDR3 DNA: TGCGCCAGCAACGAGGGGGCGGGAGAGACCCAGTACTTC; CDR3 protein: CASNEGAGETQYF
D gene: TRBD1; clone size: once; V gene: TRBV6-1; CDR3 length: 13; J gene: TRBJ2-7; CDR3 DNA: TGTGCCAGCAGTGGGACAGGAACATACGAGCAGTACTTC; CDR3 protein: CASSGTGTYEQYF
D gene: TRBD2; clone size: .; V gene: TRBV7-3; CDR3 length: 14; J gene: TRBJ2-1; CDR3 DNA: TGTGCCAGCAGCATTGTGGGGGGGTACAATGAGCAGTTCTTC; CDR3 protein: CASSIVGGYNEQFF
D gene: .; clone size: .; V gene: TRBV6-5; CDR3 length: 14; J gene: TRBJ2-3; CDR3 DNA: TGTGCCAGCACTCTGACCGGCGGGGCAGATACGCAGTATTTT; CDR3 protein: CASTLTGGADTQYF
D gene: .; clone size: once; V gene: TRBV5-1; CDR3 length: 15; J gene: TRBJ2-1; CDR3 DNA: TGCGCCAGCAGCTTAAGTGGGGGGCCGCTCAATGAGCAGTTCTTC; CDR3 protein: CASSLSGGPLNEQFF
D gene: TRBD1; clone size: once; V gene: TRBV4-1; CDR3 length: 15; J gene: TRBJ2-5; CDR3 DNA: TGCGCCAGCAGCTCAGAGACAGGGGGTCAAGAGACCCAGTACTTC; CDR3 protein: CASSSETGGQETQYF
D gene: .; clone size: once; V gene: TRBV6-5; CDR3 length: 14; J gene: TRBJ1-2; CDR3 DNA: TGTGCCAGCCACAAGGGGGGGATAAACTATGGCTACACCTTC; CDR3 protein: CASHKGGINYGYTF
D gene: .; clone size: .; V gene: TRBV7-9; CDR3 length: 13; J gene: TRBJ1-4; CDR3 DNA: TGTGCCAGCAGCCCGGGGACATATGAAAAACTGTTTTTT; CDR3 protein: CASSPGTYEKLFF
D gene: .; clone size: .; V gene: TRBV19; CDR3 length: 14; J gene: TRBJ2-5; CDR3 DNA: TGTGCCAGTAGTAGGGGGACAACGCAAGAGACCCAGTACTTC; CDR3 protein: CASSRGTTQETQYF
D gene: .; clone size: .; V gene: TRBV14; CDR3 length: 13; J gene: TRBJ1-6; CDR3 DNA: TGTGCCAGCAGCCAGGGTCAATTCTCAGCCCTCCACTTT; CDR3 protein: CASSQGQFSALHF
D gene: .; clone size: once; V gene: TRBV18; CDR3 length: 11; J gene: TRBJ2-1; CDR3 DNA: TGTGCCAGCTCACCGGAGAATGAGCAGTTCTTC; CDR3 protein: CASSPENEQFF
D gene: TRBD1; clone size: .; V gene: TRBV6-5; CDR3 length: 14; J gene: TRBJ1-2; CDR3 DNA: TGTGCCAGCAGTTACCGGACAGGGACGAATGGCTACACCTTC; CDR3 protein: CASSYRTGTNGYTF
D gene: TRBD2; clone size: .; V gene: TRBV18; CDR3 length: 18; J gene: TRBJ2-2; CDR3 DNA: TGTGCCAGCTCACGAGATCGGACTAGCGGGGGTAACACCGGGGAGCTGTTTTTT; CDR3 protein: CASSRDRTSGGNTGELFF
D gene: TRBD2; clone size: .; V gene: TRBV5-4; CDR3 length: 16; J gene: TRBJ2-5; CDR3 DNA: TGTGCCAGCAGCTCGGGGGGGGTTCTAATGGGGGAGACCCAGTACTTC; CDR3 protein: CASSSGGVLMGETQYF
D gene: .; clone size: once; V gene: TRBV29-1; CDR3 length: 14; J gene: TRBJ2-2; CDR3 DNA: TGCAGCGCATCTACAGGGAGGGCCACCGGGGAGCTGTTTTTT; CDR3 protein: CSASTGRATGELFF
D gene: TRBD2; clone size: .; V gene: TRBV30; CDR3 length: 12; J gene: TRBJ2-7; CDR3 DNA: TGTGCCTGGAGTGTATTGCGGGGGGACCTTCGCTTC; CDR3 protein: CAWSVLRGDLRF
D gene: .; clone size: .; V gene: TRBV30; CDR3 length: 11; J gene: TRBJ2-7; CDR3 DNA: TGTGCCTGCCGGACAGTCTACGAGCAGTACTTC; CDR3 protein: CACRTVYEQYF
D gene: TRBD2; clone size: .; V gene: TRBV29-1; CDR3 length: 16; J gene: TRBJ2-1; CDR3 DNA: TGCAGCGCCTGGCCCAATAGCGGGGCCCCTAGAGATGAGCAGTTCTTC; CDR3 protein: CSAWPNSGAPRDEQFF
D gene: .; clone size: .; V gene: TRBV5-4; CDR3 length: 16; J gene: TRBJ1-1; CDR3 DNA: TGTGCCAGCAGCTTGGGGGCCGGCCCACGAGGCACTGAAGCTTTCTTT; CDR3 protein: CASSLGAGPRGTEAFF
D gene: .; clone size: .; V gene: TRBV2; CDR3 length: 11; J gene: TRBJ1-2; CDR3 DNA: TGTGCCAGCAGTGCAGGGAACGGCTACACCTTC; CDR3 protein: CASSAGNGYTF
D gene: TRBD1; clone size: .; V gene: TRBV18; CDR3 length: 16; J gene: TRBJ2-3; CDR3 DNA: TGTGCCAGCTCAGGTGGACAGGGGCGAAGCACAGATACGCAGTATTTT; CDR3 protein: CASSGGQGRSTDTQYF
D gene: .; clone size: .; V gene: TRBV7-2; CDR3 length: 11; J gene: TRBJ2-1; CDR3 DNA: TGTGCCAGCAGGCTATACAATGAGCAGTTCTTC; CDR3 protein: CASRLYNEQFF